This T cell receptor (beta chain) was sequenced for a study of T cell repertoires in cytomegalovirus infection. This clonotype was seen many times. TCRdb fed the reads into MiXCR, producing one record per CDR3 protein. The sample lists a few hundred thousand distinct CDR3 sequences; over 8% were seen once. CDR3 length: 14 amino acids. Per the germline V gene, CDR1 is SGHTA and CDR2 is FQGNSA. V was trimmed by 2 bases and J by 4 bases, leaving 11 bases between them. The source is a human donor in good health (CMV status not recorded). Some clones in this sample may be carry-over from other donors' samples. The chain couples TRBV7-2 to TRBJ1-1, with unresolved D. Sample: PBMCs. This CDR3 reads CASSLWGVGTEAFF. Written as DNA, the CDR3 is TGTGCCAGCAGCTTATGGGGAGTCGGCACTGAAGCTTTCTTT.